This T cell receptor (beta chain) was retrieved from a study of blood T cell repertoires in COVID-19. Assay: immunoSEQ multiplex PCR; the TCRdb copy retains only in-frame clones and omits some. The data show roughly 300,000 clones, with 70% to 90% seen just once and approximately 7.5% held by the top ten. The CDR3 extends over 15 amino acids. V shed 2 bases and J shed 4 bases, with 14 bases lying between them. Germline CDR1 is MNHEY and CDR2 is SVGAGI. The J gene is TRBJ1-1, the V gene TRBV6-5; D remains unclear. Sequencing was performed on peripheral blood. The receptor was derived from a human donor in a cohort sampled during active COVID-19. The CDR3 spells CASSYQMAGGTEAFF. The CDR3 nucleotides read TGTGCCAGCAGTTACCAAATGGCAGGTGGCACTGAAGCTTTCTTT.